Here is one T cell receptor beta chain with its context. The sample belongs to a study of blood T cell repertoires in COVID-19. Study in general: PBMCs, B-cell-depleted T cells, or T cells were the source of the cDNA or gDNA that made up the material.

V shed 3 bases and J shed 1 base, with 10 bases lying between them. Germline assignment: CDR1 SGHRS and CDR2 YFSETQ. This CDR3 spans 14 amino acids. Authors' processing steps: By means of reference gene primer amplification, nucleated cell counts were estimated. This table comes from immunoSEQ multiplex PCR, and its TCRdb copy is limited to in-frame clones, with some not included. The DNA was the basis for D and trimming; V, J and clone size are from that table. The sample holds 350,000 to 400,000 clones; 80% to 90% are singletons and the top ten take 0.95% to 1.1%. Researchers sorted participants into cohorts using their self-reported clinical history. Before being deemed recovered, Cohort 3 donors had two negative PCRs, clearance, or symptom resolution.

The source of this sequence is a man younger than 35 who had recovered from COVID-19. The chain joins TRBV5-1 to TRBJ1-1; D possibly corresponds to TRBD1 (5 bases). The sample comprised PBMCs or T cells enriched from blood (not recorded which). The CDR3 DNA sequence: TGCGCCAGCAGCTGGAGGGACGGGAACACTGAAGCTTTCTTT. It codes for CASSWRDGNTEAFF.